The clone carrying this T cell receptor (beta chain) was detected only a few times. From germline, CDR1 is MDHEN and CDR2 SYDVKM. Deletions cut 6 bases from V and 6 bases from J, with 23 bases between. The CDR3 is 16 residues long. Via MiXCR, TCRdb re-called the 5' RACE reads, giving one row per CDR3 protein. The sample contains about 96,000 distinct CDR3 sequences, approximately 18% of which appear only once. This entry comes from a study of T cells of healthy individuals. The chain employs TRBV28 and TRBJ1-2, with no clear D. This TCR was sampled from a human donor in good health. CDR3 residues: CASSSPNSPLGDGYTF. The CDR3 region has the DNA TGTGCCAGCAGCTCTCCTAATTCCCCGCTCGGGGATGGCTACACCTTC.